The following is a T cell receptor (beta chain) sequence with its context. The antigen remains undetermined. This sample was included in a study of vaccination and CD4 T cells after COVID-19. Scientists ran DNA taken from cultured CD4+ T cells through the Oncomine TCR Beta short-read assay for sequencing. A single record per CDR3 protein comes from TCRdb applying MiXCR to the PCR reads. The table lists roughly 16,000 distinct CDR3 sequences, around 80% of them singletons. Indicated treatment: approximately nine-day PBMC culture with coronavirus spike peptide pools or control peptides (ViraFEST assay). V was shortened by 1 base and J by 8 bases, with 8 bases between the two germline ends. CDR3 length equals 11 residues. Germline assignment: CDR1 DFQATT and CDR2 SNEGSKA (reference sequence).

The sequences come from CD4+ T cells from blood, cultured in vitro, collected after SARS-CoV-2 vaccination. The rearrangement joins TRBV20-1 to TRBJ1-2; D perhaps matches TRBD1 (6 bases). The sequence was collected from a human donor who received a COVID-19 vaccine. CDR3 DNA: TGCAGTGCTAGAGTCAGGGGAGGCTACACCTTC. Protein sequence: CSARVRGGYTF.